The clone carrying this T cell receptor beta chain was counted at least ten times. This entry is derived from a study of CD8 T cells in ankylosing spondylitis. From the 5' RACE reads, TCRdb called clonotypes with MiXCR, one entry per CDR3 protein. Of 200,000 to 300,000 distinct CDR3 sequences in the sample, roughly 8.2% were seen once. V lost 0 bases and J 2 bases, leaving 5 bases between the germline ends. This CDR3 comprises 15 residues. The sequencing sample was made of blood, either unsorted or a sorted T cell fraction (not recorded which). The clonotype was recovered from a female donor with ankylosing spondylitis or in good health (not recorded which). The gene calls are TRBV12-3 or TRBV12-4 and TRBJ2-6, with a possible D match to TRBD2 (5 bases). The CDR3 protein is CASSLAGAGANVLTF. CDR3 DNA sequence: TGTGCCAGCAGTTTAGCCGGGGCTGGGGCCAACGTCCTGACTTTC.